Below, 11 T cell receptor beta chains from the same sample are listed, as sequenced in a study of monozygotic twins with inflammatory bowel disease. Reprocessing the 5' RACE reads, TCRdb reports a single entry for every CDR3 protein and omits DNA. The sample's table shows over 200,000 distinct CDR3 sequences. Sequenced: blood. These receptors were collected from a human donor with ulcerative colitis or Crohn's disease, or a healthy co-twin of an affected twin (not recorded which).

This chain links TRBV5-1 with TRBJ1-1. CDR1 is SGHRS and CDR2 is YFSETQ in the germline V gene. The CDR3 loop spans 15 amino acids. Here the CDR3 reads CASSLVAGHVTEAFF.

This chain connects TRBV9 to TRBJ1-1; TCRdb gives TRBD1 as the D gene, but with no DNA this cannot be confirmed. Per the germline V gene, CDR1 is SGDLS and CDR2 is YYNGEE. The CDR3 is made up of 18 amino acids. CDR3: CASSEPTGGTFFNTEAFF.

The chain combines TRBV7-2 with TRBJ2-1; TCRdb names TRBD1, which stays unverified in the absence of DNA. CDR1 is SGHTA, CDR2 FQGNSA, per germline. CDR3 length: 13 amino acids. This CDR3 is CASSSEGDRPPNF.

The V and J genes are TRBV28 and TRBJ2-2; TCRdb indicates TRBD1, and absent DNA this call remains unverified. This CDR3 is built from 16 residues. The germline V gene encodes CDR1 MDHEN and CDR2 SYDVKM. CDR3: CASRPWGVRNTGELFF.

V is TRBV15 and J is TRBJ1-1. The CDR3 is 14 residues long. From germline, CDR1 is LNHNV and CDR2 YYDKDF (reference sequence). CDR3 region: CATSNDAVNTEAFF.

V gene TRBV29-1 combines with J gene TRBJ1-1; without DNA, the TCRdb call of TRBD1 cannot be checked. CDR3 size: 13 residues. Germline values: CDR1 SQVTM, CDR2 ANQGSEA. The chain's CDR3 is CSVLGGGWTEAFF.

This sequence joins TRBV29-1 and TRBJ2-7; the TCRdb call, TRBD2, lacks DNA for checking. Germline CDR1 reads SQVTM; CDR2 reads ANQGSEA. This CDR3 has 11 residues. CDR3 residues: CSVRGYYEQYF.

The chain couples TRBV5-1 to TRBJ2-1; absent DNA, TCRdb's TRBD1 call cannot be checked. This CDR3 has 13 amino acids. Germline V gives CDR1 SGHRS, CDR2 YFSETQ. CDR3 sequence: CASSSGTYNEQFF.

The rearrangement uses TRBV5-1 and TRBJ1-2; TCRdb's D call, TRBD1, is unchecked because there is no DNA. The CDR3 has 15 residues. The germline gives CDR1 SGHRS, CDR2 YFSETQ. The CDR3 protein is CASSLVGGANYGYTF.

The chain carries TRBV12-3 or TRBV12-4 and TRBJ2-1; TCRdb's D call, TRBD1, is unchecked because there is no DNA. This CDR3 region has 12 residues. CDR3 region: CASSPHRGEQFF.

The V and J genes are TRBV5-5 and TRBJ2-1; TCRdb's D gene call, TRBD2, goes unchecked for lack of DNA. The CDR3 consists of 15 residues. Germline-derived CDR1 and CDR2 are SGHKS and YYEKEE (reference sequence). The chain's CDR3 is CASSPLAGVTDEQFF.